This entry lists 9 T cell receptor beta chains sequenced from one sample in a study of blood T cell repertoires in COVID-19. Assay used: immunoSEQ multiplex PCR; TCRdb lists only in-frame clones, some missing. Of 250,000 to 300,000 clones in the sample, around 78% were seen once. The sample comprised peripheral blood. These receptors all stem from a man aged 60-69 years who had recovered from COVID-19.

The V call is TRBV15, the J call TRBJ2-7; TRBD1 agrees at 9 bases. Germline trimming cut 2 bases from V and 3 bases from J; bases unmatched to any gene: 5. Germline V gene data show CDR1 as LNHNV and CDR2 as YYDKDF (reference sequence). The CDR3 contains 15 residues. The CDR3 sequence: CATSRRTGEIYEQYF. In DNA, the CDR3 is TGTGCCACCAGCAGAAGGACAGGGGAGATCTACGAGCAGTACTTC. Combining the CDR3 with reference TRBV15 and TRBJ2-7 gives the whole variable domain DAMVIQNPRYQVTQFGKPVTLSCSQTLNHNVMYWYQQKSSQAPKLLFHYYDKDFNNEADTPDNFQSRRPNTSFCFLDIRSPGLGDTAMYLCATSRRTGEIYEQYFGPGTRLTVT.

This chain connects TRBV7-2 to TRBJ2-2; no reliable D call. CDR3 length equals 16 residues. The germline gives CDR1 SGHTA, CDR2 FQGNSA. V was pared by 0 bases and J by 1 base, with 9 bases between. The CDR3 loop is CASSLAPPGNTGELFF. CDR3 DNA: TGTGCCAGCAGCTTAGCGCCTCCAGGGAACACCGGGGAGCTGTTTTTT.

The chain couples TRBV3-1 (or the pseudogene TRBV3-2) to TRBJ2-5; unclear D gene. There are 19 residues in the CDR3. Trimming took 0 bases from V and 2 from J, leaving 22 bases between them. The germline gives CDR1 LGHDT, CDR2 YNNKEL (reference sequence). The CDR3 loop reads CASSQDGLWSTGAQETQYF. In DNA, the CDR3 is TGTGCCAGCAGCCAAGATGGGTTATGGTCCACTGGAGCTCAAGAGACCCAGTACTTC.

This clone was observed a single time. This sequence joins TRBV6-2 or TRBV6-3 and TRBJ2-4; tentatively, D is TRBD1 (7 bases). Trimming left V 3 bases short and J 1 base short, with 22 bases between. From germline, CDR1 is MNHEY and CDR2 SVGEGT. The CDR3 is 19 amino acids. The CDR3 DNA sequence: TGTGCCAGCAGTTATTGGAGGGGGCGCATTTTGTTGGCCAAAAACATTCAGTACTTC. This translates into CASSYWRGRILLAKNIQYF.

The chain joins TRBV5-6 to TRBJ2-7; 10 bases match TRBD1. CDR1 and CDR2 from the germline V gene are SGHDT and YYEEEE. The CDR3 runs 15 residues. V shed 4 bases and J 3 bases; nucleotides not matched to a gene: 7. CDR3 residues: CASSQAGTGDYEQYF. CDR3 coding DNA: TGTGCCAGCAGCCAAGCCGGGACAGGGGACTACGAGCAGTACTTC. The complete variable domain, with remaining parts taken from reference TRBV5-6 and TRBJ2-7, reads DAGVTQSPTHLIKTRGQQVTLRCSPKSGHDTVSWYQQALGQGPQFIFQYYEEEERQRGNFPDRFSGHQFPNYSSELNVNALLLGDSALYLCASSQAGTGDYEQYFGPGTRLTVT.

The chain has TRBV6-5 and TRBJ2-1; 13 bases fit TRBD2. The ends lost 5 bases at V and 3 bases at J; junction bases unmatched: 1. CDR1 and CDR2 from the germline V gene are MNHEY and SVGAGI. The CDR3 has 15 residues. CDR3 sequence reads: CASSRLAGGYNEQFF. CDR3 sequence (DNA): TGTGCCAGCAGTAGACTAGCGGGGGGCTACAATGAGCAGTTCTTC.

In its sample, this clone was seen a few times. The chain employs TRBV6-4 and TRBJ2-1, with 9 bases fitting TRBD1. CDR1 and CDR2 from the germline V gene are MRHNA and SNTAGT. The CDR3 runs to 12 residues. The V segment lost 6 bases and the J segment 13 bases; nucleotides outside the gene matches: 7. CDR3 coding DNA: TGTGCCAGCAGCGGAAGACAGGGGGGTCAGTTCTTC. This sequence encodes CASSGRQGGQFF.

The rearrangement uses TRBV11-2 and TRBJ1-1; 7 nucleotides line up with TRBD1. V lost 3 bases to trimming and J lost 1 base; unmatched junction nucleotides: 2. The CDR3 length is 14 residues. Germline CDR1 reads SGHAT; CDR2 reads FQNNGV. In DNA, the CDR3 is TGTGCCAGCAGCTTCCGACAGGGGAACACTGAAGCTTTCTTT. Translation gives CASSFRQGNTEAFF.

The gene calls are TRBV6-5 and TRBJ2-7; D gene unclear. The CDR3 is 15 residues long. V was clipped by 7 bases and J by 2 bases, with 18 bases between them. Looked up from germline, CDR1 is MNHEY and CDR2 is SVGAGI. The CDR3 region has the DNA TGTGCCAGCACCCCCCCAGGCAGGCCTACCTACGAGCAGTACTTC. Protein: CASTPPGRPTYEQYF.